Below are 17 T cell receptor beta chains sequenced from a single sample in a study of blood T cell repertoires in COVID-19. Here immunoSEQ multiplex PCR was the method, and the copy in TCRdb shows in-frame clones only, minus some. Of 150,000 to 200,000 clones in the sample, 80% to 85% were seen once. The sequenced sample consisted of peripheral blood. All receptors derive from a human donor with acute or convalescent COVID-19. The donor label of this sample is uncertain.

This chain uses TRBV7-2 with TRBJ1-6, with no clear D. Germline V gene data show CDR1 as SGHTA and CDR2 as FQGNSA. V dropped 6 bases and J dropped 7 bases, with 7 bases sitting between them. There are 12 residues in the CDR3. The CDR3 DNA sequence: TGTGCCAGCAGGTGGAGCAATTCACCCCTCCACTTT. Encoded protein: CASRWSNSPLHF.

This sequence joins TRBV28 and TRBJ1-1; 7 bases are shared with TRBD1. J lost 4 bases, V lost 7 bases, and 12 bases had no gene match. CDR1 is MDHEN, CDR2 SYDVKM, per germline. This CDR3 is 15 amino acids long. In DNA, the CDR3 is TGTGCCAGCACCCCATTTACAGGGGTACCCACTGAAGCTTTCTTT. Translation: CASTPFTGVPTEAFF.

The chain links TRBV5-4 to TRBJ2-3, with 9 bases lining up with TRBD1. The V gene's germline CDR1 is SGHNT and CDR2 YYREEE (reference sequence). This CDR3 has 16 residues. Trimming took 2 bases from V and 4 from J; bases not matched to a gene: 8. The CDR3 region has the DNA TGTGCCAGCAGCTTATCGCAGGGACAGGGAGCAGATACGCAGTATTTT. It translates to CASSLSQGQGADTQYF.

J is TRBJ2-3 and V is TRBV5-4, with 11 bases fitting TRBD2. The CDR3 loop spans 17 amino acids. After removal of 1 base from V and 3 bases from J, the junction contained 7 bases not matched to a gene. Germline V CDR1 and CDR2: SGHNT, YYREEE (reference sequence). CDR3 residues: CASSLLVAGGSTDTQYF. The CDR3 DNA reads TGTGCCAGCAGCTTGTTGGTAGCGGGAGGGTCGACAGATACGCAGTATTTT.

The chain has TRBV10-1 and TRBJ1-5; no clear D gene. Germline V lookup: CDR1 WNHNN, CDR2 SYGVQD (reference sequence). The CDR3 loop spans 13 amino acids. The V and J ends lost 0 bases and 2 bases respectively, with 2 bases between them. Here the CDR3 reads CASSESGNQPQHF. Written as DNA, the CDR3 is TGCGCCAGCAGTGAGTCCGGCAATCAGCCCCAGCATTTT.

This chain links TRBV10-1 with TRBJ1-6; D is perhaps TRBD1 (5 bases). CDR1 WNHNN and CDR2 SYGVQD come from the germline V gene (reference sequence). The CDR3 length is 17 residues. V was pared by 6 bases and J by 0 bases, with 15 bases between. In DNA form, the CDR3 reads TGCGCCAGCAGGCCTGGGGAGGGGAGCTCCTATAATTCACCCCTCCACTTT. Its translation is CASRPGEGSSYNSPLHF.

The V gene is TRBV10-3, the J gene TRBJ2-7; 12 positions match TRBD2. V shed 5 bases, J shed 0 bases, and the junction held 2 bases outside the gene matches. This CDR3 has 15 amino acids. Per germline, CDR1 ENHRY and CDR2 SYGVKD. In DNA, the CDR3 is TGTGCCATCAGTAGACTAGCGGGGGACTCCTACGAGCAGTACTTC. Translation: CAISRLAGDSYEQYF.

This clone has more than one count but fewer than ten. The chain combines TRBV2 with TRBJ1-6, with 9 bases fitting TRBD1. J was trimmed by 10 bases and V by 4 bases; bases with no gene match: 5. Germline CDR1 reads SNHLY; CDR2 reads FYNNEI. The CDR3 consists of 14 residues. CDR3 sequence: CASSVGTGSSPLHF. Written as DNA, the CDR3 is TGTGCCAGCAGTGTTGGGACAGGGAGCTCACCCCTCCACTTT.

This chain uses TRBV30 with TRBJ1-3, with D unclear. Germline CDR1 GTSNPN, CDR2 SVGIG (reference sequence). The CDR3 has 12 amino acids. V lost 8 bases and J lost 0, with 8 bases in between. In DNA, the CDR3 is TGTGCCCAAGAGGGCTCTGGAAACACCATATATTTT. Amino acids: CAQEGSGNTIYF.

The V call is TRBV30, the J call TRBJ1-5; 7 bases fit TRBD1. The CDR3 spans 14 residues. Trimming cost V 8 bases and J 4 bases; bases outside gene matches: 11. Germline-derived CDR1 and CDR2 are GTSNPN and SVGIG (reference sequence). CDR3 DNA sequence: TGTGCCGCCTCGACAGGGCGGGAAAATCAGCCCCAGCATTTT. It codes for CAASTGRENQPQHF.

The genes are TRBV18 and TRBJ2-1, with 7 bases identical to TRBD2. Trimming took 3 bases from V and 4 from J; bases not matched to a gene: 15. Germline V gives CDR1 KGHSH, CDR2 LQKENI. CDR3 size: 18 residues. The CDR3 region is CASSPVLVAGVGYNEQFF. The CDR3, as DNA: TGTGCCAGCTCACCCGTTTTAGTTGCGGGAGTAGGTTACAATGAGCAGTTCTTC.

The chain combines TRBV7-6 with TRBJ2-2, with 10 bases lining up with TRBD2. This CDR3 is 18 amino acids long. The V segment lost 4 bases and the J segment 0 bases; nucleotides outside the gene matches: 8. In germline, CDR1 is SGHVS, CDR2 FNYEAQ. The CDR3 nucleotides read TGTGCCAGCAGCTCCCTAGCTAGCGGGGGCCCGAACACCGGGGAGCTGTTTTTT. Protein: CASSSLASGGPNTGELFF.

CDR3 sequence (DNA): TGTGCCAGCAGCTCTACACCGGAAGGCGGACAGGGGGACTATGGCTACACCTTC. Translation: CASSSTPEGGQGDYGYTF. The chain couples TRBV5-5 to TRBJ1-2, with 10 nucleotides matching TRBD1. This CDR3 contains 18 residues. V was clipped by 3 bases and J by 3 bases; unmatched bases: 14. Germline loops: CDR1 SGHKS, CDR2 YYEKEE (reference sequence).

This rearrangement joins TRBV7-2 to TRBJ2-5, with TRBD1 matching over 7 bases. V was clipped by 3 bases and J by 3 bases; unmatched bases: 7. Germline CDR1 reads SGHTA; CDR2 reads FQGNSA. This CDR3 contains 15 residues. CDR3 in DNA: TGTGCCAGCAGCTTTGACCCAGGGACAGAAGAGACCCAGTACTTC. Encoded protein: CASSFDPGTEETQYF.

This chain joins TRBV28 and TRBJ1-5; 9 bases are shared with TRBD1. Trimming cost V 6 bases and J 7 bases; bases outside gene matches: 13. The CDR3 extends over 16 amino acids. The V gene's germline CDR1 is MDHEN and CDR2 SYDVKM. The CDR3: CASSPAGTGKHQPQHF. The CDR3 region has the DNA TGTGCCAGCAGCCCAGCCGGGACAGGGAAGCACCAGCCCCAGCATTTT.

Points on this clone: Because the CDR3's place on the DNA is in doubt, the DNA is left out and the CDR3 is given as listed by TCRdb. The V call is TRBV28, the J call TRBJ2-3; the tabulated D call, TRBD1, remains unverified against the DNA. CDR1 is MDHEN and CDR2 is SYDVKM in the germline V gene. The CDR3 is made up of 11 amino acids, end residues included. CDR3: CASSFGRGAFF.

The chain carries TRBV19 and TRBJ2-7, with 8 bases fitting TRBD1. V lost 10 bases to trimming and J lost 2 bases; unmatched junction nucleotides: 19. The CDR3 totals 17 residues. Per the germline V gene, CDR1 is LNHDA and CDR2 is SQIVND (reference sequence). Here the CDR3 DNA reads TGTGCCACCCAGGTGGTAAACCGGGACAGGATCCCCTACGAGCAGTACTTC. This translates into CATQVVNRDRIPYEQYF.